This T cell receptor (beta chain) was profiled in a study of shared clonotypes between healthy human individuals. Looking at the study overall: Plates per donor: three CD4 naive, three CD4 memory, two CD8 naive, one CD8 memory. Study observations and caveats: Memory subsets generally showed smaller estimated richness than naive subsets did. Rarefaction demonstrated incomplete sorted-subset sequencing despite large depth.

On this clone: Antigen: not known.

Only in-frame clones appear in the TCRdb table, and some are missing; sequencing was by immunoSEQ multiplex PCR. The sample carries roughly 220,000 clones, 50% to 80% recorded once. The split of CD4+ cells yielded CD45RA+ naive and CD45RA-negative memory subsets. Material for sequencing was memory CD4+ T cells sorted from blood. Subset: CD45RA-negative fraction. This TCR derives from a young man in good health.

CDR3 protein: CASSLLASPETQYF. The CDR3 nucleotides are TGTGCCAGCAGTTTGTTGGCTAGCCCGGAGACCCAGTACTTC. This chain uses TRBV27 with TRBJ2-5, with D possibly matching TRBD2 (5 bases). The CDR3 sequence is 14 residues long. The ends were cut back, 3 bases at V and 5 bases at J, with 13 bases in the middle. Germline V gives CDR1 MNHEY, CDR2 SMNVEV (reference sequence).